Following are 26 T cell receptor beta chains from one sample sequenced in a study of vaccination and CD4 T cells after COVID-19. The treatment: approximately 11-day PBMC culture with coronavirus spike peptide pools or control peptides (ViraFEST assay). Antigen specificity for these receptors is unknown. The Oncomine TCR Beta short-read assay was applied to DNA of cultured CD4+ T cells. TCRdb ran MiXCR on the PCR reads and lists one entry per CDR3 protein. The data show about 19,000 distinct CDR3 sequences, with 70% to 80% seen just once and around 6% held by the top ten. The sequencing input was CD4+ T cells from blood, cultured in vitro. The receptors originated from a human donor who had recovered from COVID-19.

The sample holds a few counts of this clonotype. V and J are TRBV19 and TRBJ1-5; 9 bases line up with TRBD1. After removal of 3 bases from V and 3 bases from J, the junction contained 6 bases not matched to a gene. The CDR3 runs to 16 residues. CDR1 and CDR2 (germline): LNHDA, SQIVND (reference sequence). The CDR3 is CASSIGQGLFNQPQHF. In DNA, the CDR3 is TGTGCCAGTAGTATCGGACAGGGGCTGTTCAATCAGCCCCAGCATTTT.

The chain is built from TRBV27 and TRBJ1-1; 9 bases agree with TRBD1. The CDR3 has 13 residues. J was trimmed by 11 bases and V by 3 bases; bases with no gene match: 7. Germline assignment: CDR1 MNHEY and CDR2 SMNVEV (reference sequence). CDR3 amino acids: CASSFPGQGAAFF. The CDR3 DNA reads TGTGCCAGCAGTTTCCCGGGACAGGGAGCGGCTTTCTTT.

The chain carries TRBV27 and TRBJ2-7; D might be TRBD1 or TRBD2, each matching 6 bases. Trimming removed 4 bases from V and 9 bases from J, with 13 bases in between. The CDR3 extends over 12 amino acids. Germline CDR1 and CDR2: MNHEY and SMNVEV (reference sequence). Here the CDR3 reads CASSSPGGLQYF. In DNA, the CDR3 is TGTGCCAGCAGTTCCCCTGGGGGGCTGCAGTACTTC.

V and J are TRBV30 and TRBJ1-5; D call uncertain. Germline CDR1 is GTSNPN and CDR2 is SVGIG (reference sequence). The CDR3 contains 14 residues. V was pared by 0 bases and J by 7 bases, with 13 bases between. DNA of the CDR3: TGTGCCTGGAGTGTACCCGGAATTGGGCAGCCCCAGCATTTT. Its protein is CAWSVPGIGQPQHF.

The chain combines TRBV4-3 with TRBJ2-1, with TRBD2 matching 7 bases. CDR3 size: 17 residues. CDR1 is LGHNA and CDR2 is YSLEER in the germline V gene. Trimming removed 3 bases from V and 0 bases from J; junction bases left unmatched: 8. The CDR3 nucleotides are TGCGCCAGCAGCCAGCGGTCTAGCGGAGGCTCCTACAATGAGCAGTTCTTC. It yields the protein CASSQRSSGGSYNEQFF.

The CDR3 region is CASSPQSNQETQYF. The CDR3, as DNA: TGTGCCAGCTCACCACAATCGAACCAAGAGACCCAGTACTTC. This chain links TRBV18 with TRBJ2-5; no firm D call. Germline values: CDR1 KGHSH, CDR2 LQKENI. This CDR3 region has 14 residues. V lost 1 base to trimming and J lost 0 bases, with 6 bases between them.

J is TRBJ1-5 and V is TRBV19; tentatively, D is TRBD1 (6 bases). This CDR3 has 15 residues. V shed 3 bases and J shed 3 bases, with 12 bases lying between them. Germline V lookup: CDR1 LNHDA, CDR2 SQIVND (reference sequence). This chain's CDR3 is CASSIRQGINQPQHF. The CDR3 coding sequence is TGTGCCAGTAGTATTAGGCAGGGGATCAATCAGCCCCAGCATTTT.

The chain couples TRBV20-1 to TRBJ2-4; 9 nucleotides match TRBD2. Germline-derived CDR1 and CDR2 are DFQATT and SNEGSKA (reference sequence). J gave up 6 bases and V 3 bases, and 6 bases lay outside the gene matches. The CDR3 contains 14 residues. CDR3 DNA: TGCAGTGCTAGTATAGCGGGAGTCGGAAACATTCAGTACTTC. Protein: CSASIAGVGNIQYF.

The chain joins TRBV10-3 to TRBJ1-6; D call uncertain. V was clipped by 5 bases and J by 8 bases, with 7 bases between them. CDR1 is ENHRY, CDR2 SYGVKD, per germline. The length of the CDR3 is 12 residues. The CDR3 nucleotides read TGTGCCATCAGTAATCTGGATTCACCCCTCCACTTT. Its protein product is CAISNLDSPLHF.

As regards this clonotype: This likely comes from a read error, as the CDR3 has no conserved phenylalanine or tryptophan at its end. The rearrangement uses TRBV24-1 and TRBJ1-4; weak D call: TRBD1 (6 bases). The CDR3 loop spans 13 amino acids. The V and J ends lost 7 bases and 7 bases respectively, with 12 bases between them. Germline loops: CDR1 KGHDR, CDR2 SFDVKD. The CDR3: CATSSTGVEKLFL. The CDR3 nucleotides read TGTGCCACCAGCTCGACAGGTGTTGAAAAACTGTTTTTG.

The chain employs TRBV6-1 and TRBJ2-4; the match to TRBD2 covers 7 bases. The CDR3 extends over 15 amino acids. Per the germline V gene, CDR1 is MNHNS and CDR2 is SASEGT. Trimming took 5 bases from V and 8 from J; bases not matched to a gene: 12. In nucleotides, the CDR3 is TGTGCCAGCAGTCCGAGCGGGGCCCAAGGGGACATTCAGTACTTC. Amino acids: CASSPSGAQGDIQYF.

This rearrangement joins TRBV20-1 to TRBJ1-5; D is uncertain. Looked up from germline, CDR1 is DFQATT and CDR2 is SNEGSKA (reference sequence). The CDR3 covers 12 residues. Trimming took 1 base from V and 2 from J, leaving 3 bases between them. CDR3 sequence: CSARVRNQPQHF. As DNA, the CDR3 is TGCAGTGCTAGAGTGCGCAATCAGCCCCAGCATTTT.

The CDR3 bases are TGTGCCAGCAGCCAAAGGTGGGGGGTTCAGCAGTTCTTC. It translates to CASSQRWGVQQFF. The chain carries TRBV7-9 and TRBJ2-1; D possibly corresponds to TRBD2 (6 bases). Germline V CDR1 and CDR2: SEHNR, FQNEAQ (reference sequence). The CDR3 contains 13 residues. Trimming left V 5 bases short and J 11 bases short, with 16 bases between. The whole variable domain, filled in from reference TRBV7-9 and TRBJ2-1, reads DTGVSQNPRHKITKRGQNVTFRCDPISEHNRLYWYRQTLGQGPEFLTYFQNEAQLEKSRLLSDRFSAERPKGSFSTLEIQRTEQGDSAMYLCASSQRWGVQQFFGPGTRLTVL.

The chain employs TRBV24-1 and TRBJ2-5, with 7 bases identical to TRBD1. J lost 5 bases, V lost 9 bases, and 14 bases had no gene match. The CDR3 is 15 residues long. Germline V gives CDR1 KGHDR, CDR2 SFDVKD. CDR3 residues: CATGTRRGKDETQYF. CDR3 DNA: TGTGCCACCGGGACCCGCAGGGGGAAGGACGAGACCCAGTACTTC.

J is TRBJ2-6 and V is TRBV24-1; D remains unclear. Germline CDR1 KGHDR, CDR2 SFDVKD. This CDR3 spans 15 amino acids. Trimming took 5 bases from V and 2 from J, leaving 9 bases between them. Here the CDR3 reads CATSVSGTGANVLTF. In nucleotides, the CDR3 is TGTGCCACCAGTGTGTCAGGCACTGGGGCCAACGTCCTGACTTTC.

The chain joins TRBV6-5 to TRBJ1-2; D gene ambiguous. The V end was cut by 0 bases, the J end by 1 base, with 15 bases between. The length of the CDR3 is 17 residues. Germline CDR1 is MNHEY and CDR2 is SVGAGI. CDR3: CASSYSNQRPSNYGYTF. As DNA, the CDR3 is TGTGCCAGCAGTTACTCGAATCAACGGCCGAGTAACTATGGCTACACCTTC.

This clonotype was observed once. The rearrangement uses TRBV7-2 and TRBJ2-5; TRBD2 matches at 14 bases. Germline CDR1 reads SGHTA; CDR2 reads FQGNSA. CDR3 length: 16 residues. Trimming took 5 bases from V and 4 from J; bases not matched to a gene: 6. The CDR3 DNA follows: TGTGCCAGCAGCCGACTAGCGGGAGGGGGAGGAGAGACCCAGTACTTC. This translates into CASSRLAGGGGETQYF. The full variable domain, with the rest looked up from reference TRBV7-2 and TRBJ2-5, is GAGVSQSPSNKVTEKGKDVELRCDPISGHTALYWYRQSLGQGLEFLIYFQGNSAPDKSGLPSDRFSAERTGGSVSTLTIQRTQQEDSAVYLCASSRLAGGGGETQYFGPGTRLLVL.

The chain carries TRBV6-4 and TRBJ2-2; TRBD1 matches 7 bases. V lost 6 bases, J lost 6 bases, and 4 bases stayed unmatched. Germline V lookup: CDR1 MRHNA, CDR2 SNTAGT. The CDR3 runs 13 residues. CDR3 bases: TGTGCCAGCAGGCCTACAGGGGCCGGGGAGCTGTTTTTT. Protein sequence: CASRPTGAGELFF.

This chain uses TRBV20-1 with TRBJ1-5; D gene unclear. The CDR3 extends over 13 amino acids. Germline values: CDR1 DFQATT, CDR2 SNEGSKA (reference sequence). Trimming took off 4 bases at V and 0 bases at J, with 7 bases between the two ends. DNA of the CDR3: TGCAGTGCTAAGTCAACTAGCAATCAGCCCCAGCATTTT. This sequence encodes CSAKSTSNQPQHF.

This chain joins TRBV9 and TRBJ1-2; 8 bases match TRBD1. V lost 4 bases to trimming and J lost 6 bases; unmatched junction nucleotides: 11. This CDR3 contains 15 residues. Germline values: CDR1 SGDLS, CDR2 YYNGEE. Written as DNA, the CDR3 is TGTGCCAGCAGCTACCAACAGGGGGGTATACATGGCTACACCTTC. This codes for CASSYQQGGIHGYTF.

V and J are TRBV15 and TRBJ1-5; a possible D gene is TRBD1 (5 bases). V lost 3 bases, J lost 4 bases, and 16 bases lay in between. This CDR3 has 16 amino acids. Germline loops: CDR1 LNHNV, CDR2 YYDKDF (reference sequence). The CDR3: CATSRGGRPMNQPQHF. In DNA, the CDR3 is TGTGCCACCAGCAGGGGGGGTCGACCTATGAATCAGCCCCAGCATTTT. The variable domain in full, with the rest retrieved from reference TRBV15 and TRBJ1-5, is DAMVIQNPRYQVTQFGKPVTLSCSQTLNHNVMYWYQQKSSQAPKLLFHYYDKDFNNEADTPDNFQSRRPNTSFCFLDIRSPGLGDTAMYLCATSRGGRPMNQPQHFGDGTRLSIL.

This chain links TRBV6-1 with TRBJ1-1; D remains unclear. The CDR3 is 12 residues long. V lost 6 bases to trimming and J lost 11 bases, with 16 bases between them. In germline, CDR1 is MNHNS, CDR2 SASEGT. CDR3 nucleotides: TGTGCCAGCAGCTCCGGATCAGGTGGGGCTTTCTTT. As protein: CASSSGSGGAFF.

The chain is built from TRBV6-1 and TRBJ2-3, with 8 bases matching TRBD2. The V segment lost 11 bases and the J segment 6 bases; nucleotides outside the gene matches: 10. Germline V lookup: CDR1 MNHNS, CDR2 SASEGT. The CDR3 totals 13 residues. Here the CDR3 reads CALAGRAGDTQYF. As DNA, the CDR3 is TGTGCCCTTGCCGGGAGGGCTGGGGATACGCAGTATTTT.

This clonotype showed up just a few times. J is TRBJ2-2 and V is TRBV15; the match to TRBD2 covers 7 bases. In germline, CDR1 is LNHNV, CDR2 YYDKDF (reference sequence). The CDR3 runs 16 residues. V shed 3 bases and J 5 bases; nucleotides not matched to a gene: 9. The CDR3 here is CATSRVMGSGTGELFF. The CDR3 nucleotides are TGTGCCACCAGCAGGGTAATGGGTAGCGGGACCGGGGAGCTGTTTTTT.

The CDR3 loop is CATTGGRPLSYEQYF. In DNA form, the CDR3 reads TGTGCCACCACCGGGGGGCGGCCTCTCTCCTACGAGCAGTACTTC. This chain connects TRBV7-9 to TRBJ2-7; possibly TRBD2 for D (7 bases). Between the trimmed V and J ends, which lost 10 bases and 0 bases, there was a span of 19 bases. CDR3 length: 15 amino acids. Germline-derived CDR1 and CDR2 are SEHNR and FQNEAQ (reference sequence). The full variable domain, rest sourced from reference TRBV7-9 and TRBJ2-7, is DTGVSQNPRHKITKRGQNVTFRCDPISEHNRLYWYRQTLGQGPEFLTYFQNEAQLEKSRLLSDRFSAERPKGSFSTLEIQRTEQGDSAMYLCATTGGRPLSYEQYFGPGTRLTVT.

In regard to this clonotype: An end of the junction differs from the germline gene, which may be a read error. The V call is TRBV6-1, the J call TRBJ1-1, with D unclear. CDR1 is MNHNS, CDR2 SASEGT, per germline. There are 13 residues in the CDR3. CDR3 DNA: TGTGCCATCAGTGAGGCGGGAAACACTGAAGCTTTCTTT. Residues: CAISEAGNTEAFF.